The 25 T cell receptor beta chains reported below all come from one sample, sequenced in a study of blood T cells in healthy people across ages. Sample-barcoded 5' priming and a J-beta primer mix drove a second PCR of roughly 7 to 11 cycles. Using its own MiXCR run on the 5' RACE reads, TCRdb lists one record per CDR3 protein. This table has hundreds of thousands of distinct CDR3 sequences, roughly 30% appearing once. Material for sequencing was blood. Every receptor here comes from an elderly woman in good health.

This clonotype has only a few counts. The CDR3 coding sequence is TGCGCCAGCAGCAGAGACAGGGATTCATATGGCTACACCTTC. It is translated as CASSRDRDSYGYTF. The rearrangement links TRBV5-1 to TRBJ1-2; 7 bases align to TRBD1. The CDR3 runs 14 residues. Looked up from germline, CDR1 is SGHRS and CDR2 is YFSETQ. Trimming cost V 4 bases and J 5 bases; bases outside gene matches: 8.

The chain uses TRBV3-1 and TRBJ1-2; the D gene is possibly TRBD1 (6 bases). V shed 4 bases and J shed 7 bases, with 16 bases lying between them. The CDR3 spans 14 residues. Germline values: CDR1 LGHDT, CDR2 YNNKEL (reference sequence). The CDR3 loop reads CASSRLTRGSGYTF. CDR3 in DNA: TGTGCCAGCAGCCGCCTTACGAGGGGGAGTGGCTACACCTTC.

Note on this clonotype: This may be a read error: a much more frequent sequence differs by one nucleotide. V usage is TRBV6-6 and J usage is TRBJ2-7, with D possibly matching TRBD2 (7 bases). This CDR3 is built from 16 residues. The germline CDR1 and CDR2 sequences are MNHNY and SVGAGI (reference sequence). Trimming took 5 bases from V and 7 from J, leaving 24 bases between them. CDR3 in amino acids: CASSRGIKLAKDEQYF. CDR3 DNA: TGTGCCAGCAGTAGGGGGATTAAACTAGCGAAAGATGAGCAGTACTTC.

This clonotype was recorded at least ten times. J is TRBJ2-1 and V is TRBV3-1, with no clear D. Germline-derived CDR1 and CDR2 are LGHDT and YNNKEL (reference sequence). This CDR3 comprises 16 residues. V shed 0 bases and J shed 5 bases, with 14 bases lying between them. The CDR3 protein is CASSQDPRSSDNEQFF. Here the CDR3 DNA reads TGTGCCAGCAGCCAAGACCCCCGCTCCTCTGACAATGAGCAGTTCTTC.

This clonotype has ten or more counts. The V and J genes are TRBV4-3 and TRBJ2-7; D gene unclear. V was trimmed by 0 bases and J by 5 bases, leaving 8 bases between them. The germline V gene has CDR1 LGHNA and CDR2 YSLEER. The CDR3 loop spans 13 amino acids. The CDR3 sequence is CASSQDVWNEQYF. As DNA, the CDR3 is TGCGCCAGCAGCCAAGATGTCTGGAACGAGCAGTACTTC.

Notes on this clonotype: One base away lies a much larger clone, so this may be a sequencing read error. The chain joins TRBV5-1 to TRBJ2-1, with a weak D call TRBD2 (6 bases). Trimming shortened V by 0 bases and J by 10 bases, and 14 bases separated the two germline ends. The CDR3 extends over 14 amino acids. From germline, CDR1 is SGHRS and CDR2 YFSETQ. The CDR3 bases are TGCGCCAGCAGCTTGGCCGACAGACTAGTCGAGCAGTTCTTC. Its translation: CASSLADRLVEQFF.

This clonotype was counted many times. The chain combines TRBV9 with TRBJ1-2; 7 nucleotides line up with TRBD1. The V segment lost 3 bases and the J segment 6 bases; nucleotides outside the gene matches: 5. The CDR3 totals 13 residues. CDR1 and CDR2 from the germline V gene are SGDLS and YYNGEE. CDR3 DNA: TGTGCCAGCAGCGGGGGACAGCCCCATGGCTACACCTTC. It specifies CASSGGQPHGYTF.

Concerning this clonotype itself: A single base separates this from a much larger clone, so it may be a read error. CDR3 coding DNA: TGTGACAGCAGCGTCTTGGGGGGAGGAGGGGATGAGCAGTTCTTC. Its translation is CDSSVLGGGGDEQFF. The chain is built from TRBV9 and TRBJ2-1; perhaps TRBD2 as D (6 bases). Germline assignment: CDR1 SGDLS and CDR2 YYNGEE. This CDR3 has 15 residues.

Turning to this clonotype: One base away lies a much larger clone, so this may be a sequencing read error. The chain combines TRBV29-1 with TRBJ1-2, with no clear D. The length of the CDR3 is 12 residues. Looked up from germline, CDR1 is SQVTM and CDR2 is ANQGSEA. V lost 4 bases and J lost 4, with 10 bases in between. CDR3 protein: CSVGKDSYGYTF. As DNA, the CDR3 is TGCAGCGTTGGGAAGGATAGCTATGGCTACACCTTC.

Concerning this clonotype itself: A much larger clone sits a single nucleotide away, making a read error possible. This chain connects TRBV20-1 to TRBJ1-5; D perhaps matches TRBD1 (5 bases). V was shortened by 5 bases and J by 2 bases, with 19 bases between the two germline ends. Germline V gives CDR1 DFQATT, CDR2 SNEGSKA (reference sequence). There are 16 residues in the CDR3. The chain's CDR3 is CSARSQGQWGNQPQHF. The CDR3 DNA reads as TGCAGTGCTCGATCCCAGGGTCAATGGGGCAATCAGCCCCAGCATTTT.

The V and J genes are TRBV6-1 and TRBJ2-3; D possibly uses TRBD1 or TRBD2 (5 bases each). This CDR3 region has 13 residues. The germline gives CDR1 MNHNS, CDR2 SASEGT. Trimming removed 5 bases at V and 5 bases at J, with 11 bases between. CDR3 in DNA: TGTGCCAGCAGTATGACGGGGCAAGATACGCAGTATTTT. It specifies CASSMTGQDTQYF.

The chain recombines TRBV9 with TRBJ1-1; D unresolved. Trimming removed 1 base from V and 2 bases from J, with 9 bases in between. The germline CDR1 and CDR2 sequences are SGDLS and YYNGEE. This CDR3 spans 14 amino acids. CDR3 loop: CASSVHLGNTEAFF. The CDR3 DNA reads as TGTGCCAGCAGCGTACATTTGGGAAACACTGAAGCTTTCTTT.

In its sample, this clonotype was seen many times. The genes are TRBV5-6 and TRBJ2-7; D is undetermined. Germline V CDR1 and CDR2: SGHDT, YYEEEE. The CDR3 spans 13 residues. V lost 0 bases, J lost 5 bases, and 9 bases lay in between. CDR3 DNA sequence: TGTGCCAGCAGCTTGGTAGCCAACCACGAGCAGTACTTC. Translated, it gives CASSLVANHEQYF.

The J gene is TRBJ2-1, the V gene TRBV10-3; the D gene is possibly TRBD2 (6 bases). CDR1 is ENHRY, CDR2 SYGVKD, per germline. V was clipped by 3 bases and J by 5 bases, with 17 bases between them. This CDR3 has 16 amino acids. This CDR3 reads CAISEKTSGGNNEQFF. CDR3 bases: TGTGCCATCAGTGAAAAGACTAGTGGGGGGAACAATGAGCAGTTCTTC.

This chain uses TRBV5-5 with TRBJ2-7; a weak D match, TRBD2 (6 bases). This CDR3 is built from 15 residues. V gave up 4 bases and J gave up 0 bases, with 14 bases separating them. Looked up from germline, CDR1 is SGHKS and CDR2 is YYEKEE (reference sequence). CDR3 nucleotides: TGTGCCAGCAGCAGAGGGACTTCTATCTCCTACGAGCAGTACTTC. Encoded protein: CASSRGTSISYEQYF.

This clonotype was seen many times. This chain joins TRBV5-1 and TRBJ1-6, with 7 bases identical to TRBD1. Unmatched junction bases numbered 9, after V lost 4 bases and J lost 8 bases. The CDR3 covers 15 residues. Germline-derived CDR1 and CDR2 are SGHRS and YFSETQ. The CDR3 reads CASSAPGTEHSPLHF. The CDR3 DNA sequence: TGCGCCAGCAGCGCCCCCGGGACAGAACATTCACCCCTCCACTTT. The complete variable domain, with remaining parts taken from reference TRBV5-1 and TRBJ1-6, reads KAGVTQTPRYLIKTRGQQVTLSCSPISGHRSVSWYQQTPGQGLQFLFEYFSETQRNKGNFPGRFSGRQFSNSRSEMNVSTLELGDSALYLCASSAPGTEHSPLHFGNGTRLTVT.

The CDR3 is CSVEGLAGEIDTQYF. The CDR3 coding sequence is TGCAGCGTTGAAGGGCTAGCGGGAGAAATAGATACGCAGTATTTT. This sequence joins TRBV29-1 and TRBJ2-3, with 10 bases aligning to TRBD2. Looked up from germline, CDR1 is SQVTM and CDR2 is ANQGSEA. Losses at the gene ends were 1 base for V and 5 bases for J; bases not matched to a gene: 6. The CDR3 spans 15 residues.

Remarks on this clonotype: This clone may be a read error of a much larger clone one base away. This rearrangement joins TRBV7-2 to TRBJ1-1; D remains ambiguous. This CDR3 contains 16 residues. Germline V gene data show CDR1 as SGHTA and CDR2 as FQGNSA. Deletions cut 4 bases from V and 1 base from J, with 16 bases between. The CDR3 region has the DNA TGTGCCAGCAGCTCCGACATTGGGATGGCGAACACTGAAGCTTTCTTT. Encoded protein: CASSSDIGMANTEAFF. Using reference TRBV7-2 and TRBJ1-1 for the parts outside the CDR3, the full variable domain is GAGVSQSPSNKVTEKGKDVELRCDPISGHTALYWYRQSLGQGLEFLIYFQGNSAPDKSGLPSDRFSAERTGGSVSTLTIQRTQQEDSAVYLCASSSDIGMANTEAFFGQGTRLTVV.

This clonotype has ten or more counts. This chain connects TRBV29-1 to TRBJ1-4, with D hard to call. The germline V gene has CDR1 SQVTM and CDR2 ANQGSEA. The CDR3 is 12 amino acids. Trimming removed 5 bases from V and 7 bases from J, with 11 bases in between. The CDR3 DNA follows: TGCAGCGTTCAACAGTCGGGTGAAAAACTGTTTTTT. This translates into CSVQQSGEKLFF.

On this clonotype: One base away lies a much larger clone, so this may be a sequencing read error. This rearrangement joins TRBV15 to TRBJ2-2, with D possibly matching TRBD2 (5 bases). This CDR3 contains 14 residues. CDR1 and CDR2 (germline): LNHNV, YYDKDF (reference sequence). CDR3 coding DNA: TGTGCCACCAGCAGAGATCGGCTACACGGGGAGCCGTTTTTT. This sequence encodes CATSRDRLHGEPFF.

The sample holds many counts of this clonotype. DNA for the CDR3: TGTGCCAGTAGTATAGAACTCGGATTCCAAGAGACCCAGTACTTC. Its translation is CASSIELGFQETQYF. The rearrangement joins TRBV19 to TRBJ2-5; D not certain. V dropped 0 bases and J dropped 1 base, with 9 bases sitting between them. The CDR3 sequence is 15 residues long. Germline V gene sequence: CDR1 LNHDA, CDR2 SQIVND (reference sequence).

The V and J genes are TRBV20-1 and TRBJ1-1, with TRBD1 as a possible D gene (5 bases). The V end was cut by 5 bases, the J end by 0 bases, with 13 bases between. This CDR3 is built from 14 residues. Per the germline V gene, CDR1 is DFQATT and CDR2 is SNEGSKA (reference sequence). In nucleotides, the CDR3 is TGCAGTGCTTTCCCTGGGACGGTGAACACTGAAGCTTTCTTT. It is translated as CSAFPGTVNTEAFF.

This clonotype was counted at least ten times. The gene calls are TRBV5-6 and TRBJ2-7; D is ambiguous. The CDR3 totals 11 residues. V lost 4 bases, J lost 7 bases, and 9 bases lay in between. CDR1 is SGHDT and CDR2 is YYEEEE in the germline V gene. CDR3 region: CASSVLTEQYF. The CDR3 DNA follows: TGTGCCAGCAGCGTCCTCACAGAGCAGTACTTC.

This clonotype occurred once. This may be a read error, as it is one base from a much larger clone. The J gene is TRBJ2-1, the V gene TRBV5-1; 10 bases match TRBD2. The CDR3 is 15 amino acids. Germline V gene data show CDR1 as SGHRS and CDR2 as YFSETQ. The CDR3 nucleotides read TGCGCCAGCAGCCACGGACTAGCGGACTACAATGAGCTGTTCTTC. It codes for CASSHGLADYNELFF. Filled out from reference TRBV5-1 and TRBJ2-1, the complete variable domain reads KAGVTQTPRYLIKTRGQQVTLSCSPISGHRSVSWYQQTPGQGLQFLFEYFSETQRNKGNFPGRFSGRQFSNSRSEMNVSTLELGDSALYLCASSHGLADYNELFFGPGTRLTVL.

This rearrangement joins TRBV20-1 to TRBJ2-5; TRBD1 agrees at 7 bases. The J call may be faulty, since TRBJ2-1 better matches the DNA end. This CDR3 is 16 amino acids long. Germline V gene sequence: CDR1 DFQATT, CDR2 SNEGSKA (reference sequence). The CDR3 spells CSARTGDPIIQETQFF. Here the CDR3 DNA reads TGCAGTGCTCGTACAGGGGATCCAATAATTCAAGAGACCCAGTTCTTC.